These T cell receptor beta chains were read from a single sample in a study of shared clonotypes between healthy human individuals. TCRdb's table, derived via immunoSEQ multiplex PCR, lists solely in-frame clones and lacks some. Here the sample spans under 2,500,000 clones, around 95% being singletons. Sequenced: naive CD4+ T cells sorted from blood. All receptors come from a young man in good health. Each CDR3 is given with its conserved first and last residue. Each record gives: V gene, clone size, J gene, CDR3 protein. Not every row has a clone size; where given, it reads once, few, many or a size class.

TRBV12-1	-	TRBJ1-4	CASSFWGEKLFF
TRBV2	-	TRBJ2-3	CASSAKRGYSTDTQYF
TRBV7-3	-	TRBJ2-2	CASSSGGAGELFF
TRBV21-1	-	TRBJ2-7	CASSRNGARLANSYEQYF
TRBV7-9	-	TRBJ2-1	CASSPPLGTSGARYNEQFF
TRBV6-6	-	TRBJ2-7	CASSYSAGQATGEQYF
TRBV4-3	once	TRBJ2-5	CASSQEPPTATTTQYF
TRBV28	-	TRBJ2-5	CASSRGLAETQYF
TRBV28	-	TRBJ1-1	CASSPGGINTEAFF
TRBV10-2	-	TRBJ2-5	CASKWQVQETQYF
TRBV5-1	-	TRBJ2-1	CASSLAAGGTYNEQFF
TRBV6-1	-	TRBJ1-1	CASSAAGSNTEAFF
TRBV19	-	TRBJ2-5	CASSPGQWVGETQYF
TRBV6-4	-	TRBJ2-3	CASSVGTSDTQYF
TRBV28	-	TRBJ1-3	CASSPRGPGNTIYF